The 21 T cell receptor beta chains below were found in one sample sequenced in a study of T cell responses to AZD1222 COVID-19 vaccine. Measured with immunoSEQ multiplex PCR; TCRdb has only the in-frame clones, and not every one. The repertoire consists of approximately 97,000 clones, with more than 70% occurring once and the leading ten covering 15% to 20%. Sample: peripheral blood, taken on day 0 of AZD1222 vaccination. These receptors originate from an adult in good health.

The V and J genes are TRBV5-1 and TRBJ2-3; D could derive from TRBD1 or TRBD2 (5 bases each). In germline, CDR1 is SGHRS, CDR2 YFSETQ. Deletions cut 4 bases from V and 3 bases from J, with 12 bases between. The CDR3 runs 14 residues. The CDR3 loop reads CASSPGKGTDTQYF. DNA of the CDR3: TGCGCCAGCAGCCCGGGAAAGGGGACAGATACGCAGTATTTT.

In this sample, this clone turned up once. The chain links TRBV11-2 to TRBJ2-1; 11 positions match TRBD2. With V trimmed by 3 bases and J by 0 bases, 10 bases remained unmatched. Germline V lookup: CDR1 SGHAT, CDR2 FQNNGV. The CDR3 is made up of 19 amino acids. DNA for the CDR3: TGTGCCAGCAGCTTGACTCCCGGGACTAGCGGTAGCTCCTACAATGAGCAGTTCTTC. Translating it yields CASSLTPGTSGSSYNEQFF.

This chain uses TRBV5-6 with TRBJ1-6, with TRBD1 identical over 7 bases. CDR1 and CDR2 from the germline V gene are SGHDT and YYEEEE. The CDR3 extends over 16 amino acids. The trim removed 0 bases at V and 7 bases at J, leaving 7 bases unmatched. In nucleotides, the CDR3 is TGTGCCAGCAGCTTGGTGGGCGGGACAGCCAATTCACCCCTCCACTTT. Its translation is CASSLVGGTANSPLHF.

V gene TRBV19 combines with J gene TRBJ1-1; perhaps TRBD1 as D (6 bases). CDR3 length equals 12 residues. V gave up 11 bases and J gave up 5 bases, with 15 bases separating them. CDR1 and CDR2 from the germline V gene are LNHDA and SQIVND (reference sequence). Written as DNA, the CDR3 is TGTGCCTCGGTGTGGGGGCGGACTGAAGCTTTCTTT. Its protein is CASVWGRTEAFF.

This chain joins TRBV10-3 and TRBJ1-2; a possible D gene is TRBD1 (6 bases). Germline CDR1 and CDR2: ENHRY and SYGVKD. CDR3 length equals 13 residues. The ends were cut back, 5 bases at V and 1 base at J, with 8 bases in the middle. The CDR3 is CAISMDSNYGYTF. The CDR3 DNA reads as TGTGCCATCAGTATGGACAGTAACTATGGCTACACCTTC.

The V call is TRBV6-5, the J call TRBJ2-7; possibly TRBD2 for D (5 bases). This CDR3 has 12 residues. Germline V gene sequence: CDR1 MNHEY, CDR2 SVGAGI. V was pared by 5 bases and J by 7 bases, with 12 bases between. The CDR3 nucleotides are TGTGCCAGCAGTCGACCCGGGGAGGAGCAGTACTTC. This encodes CASSRPGEEQYF.

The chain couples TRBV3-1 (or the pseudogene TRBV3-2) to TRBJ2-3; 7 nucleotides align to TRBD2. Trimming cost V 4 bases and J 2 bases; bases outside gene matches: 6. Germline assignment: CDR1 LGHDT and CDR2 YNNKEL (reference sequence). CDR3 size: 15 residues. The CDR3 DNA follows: TGTGCCAGCAGCCGGGAAGCGGGACCCACAGATACGCAGTATTTT. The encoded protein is CASSREAGPTDTQYF.

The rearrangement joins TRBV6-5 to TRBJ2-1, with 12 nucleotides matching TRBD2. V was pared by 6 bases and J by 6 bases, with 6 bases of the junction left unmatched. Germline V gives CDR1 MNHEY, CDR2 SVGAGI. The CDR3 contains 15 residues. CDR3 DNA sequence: TGTGCCAGCAGCCCACCGGGACTAGCGGGCAATGAGCAGTTCTTC. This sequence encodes CASSPPGLAGNEQFF.

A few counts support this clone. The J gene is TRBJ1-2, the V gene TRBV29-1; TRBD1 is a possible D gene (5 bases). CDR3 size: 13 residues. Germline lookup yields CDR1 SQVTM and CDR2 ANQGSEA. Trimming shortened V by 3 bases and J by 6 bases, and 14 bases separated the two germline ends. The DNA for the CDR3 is TGCAGCGTTGATGCCCGGACACGGAATGGCTACACCTTC. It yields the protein CSVDARTRNGYTF.

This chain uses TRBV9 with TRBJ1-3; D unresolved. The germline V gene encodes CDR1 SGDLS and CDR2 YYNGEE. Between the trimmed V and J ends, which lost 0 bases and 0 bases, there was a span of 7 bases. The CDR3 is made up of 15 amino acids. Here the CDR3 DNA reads TGTGCCAGCAGCGTAGGGCCCCGCTCTGGAAACACCATATATTTT. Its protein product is CASSVGPRSGNTIYF.

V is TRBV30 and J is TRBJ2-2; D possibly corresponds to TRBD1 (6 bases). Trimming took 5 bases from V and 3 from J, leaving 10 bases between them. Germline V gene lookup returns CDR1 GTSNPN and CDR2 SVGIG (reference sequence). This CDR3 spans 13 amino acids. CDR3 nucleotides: TGTGCCTGGGGTCAGGGGTACACCGGGGAGCTGTTTTTT. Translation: CAWGQGYTGELFF.

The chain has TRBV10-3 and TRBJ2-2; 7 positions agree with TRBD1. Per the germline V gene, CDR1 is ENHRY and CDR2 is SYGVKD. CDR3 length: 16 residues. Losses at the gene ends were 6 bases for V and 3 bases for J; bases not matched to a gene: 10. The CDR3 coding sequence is TGTGCCATCAGACGTCTGACAGGGTCCGACACCGGGGAGCTGTTTTTT. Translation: CAIRRLTGSDTGELFF.

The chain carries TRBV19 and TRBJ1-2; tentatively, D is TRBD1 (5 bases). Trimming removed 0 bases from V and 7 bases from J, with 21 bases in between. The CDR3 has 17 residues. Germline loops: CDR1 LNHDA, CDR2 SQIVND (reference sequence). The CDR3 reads CASSIDKGNRIGVGYTF. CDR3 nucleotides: TGTGCCAGTAGTATAGATAAAGGGAACAGGATCGGGGTTGGCTACACCTTC. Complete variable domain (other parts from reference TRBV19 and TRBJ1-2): DGGITQSPKYLFRKEGQNVTLSCEQNLNHDAMYWYRQDPGQGLRLIYYSQIVNDFQKGDIAEGYSVSREKKESFPLTVTSAQKNPTAFYLCASSIDKGNRIGVGYTFGSGTRLTVV.

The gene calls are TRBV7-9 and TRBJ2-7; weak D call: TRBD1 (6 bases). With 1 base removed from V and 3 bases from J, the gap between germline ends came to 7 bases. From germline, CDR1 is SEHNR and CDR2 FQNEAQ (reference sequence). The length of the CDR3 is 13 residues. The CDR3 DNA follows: TGTGCCAGCAGCTTAGGGACAGTCTACGAGCAGTACGTC. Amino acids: CASSLGTVYEQYV.

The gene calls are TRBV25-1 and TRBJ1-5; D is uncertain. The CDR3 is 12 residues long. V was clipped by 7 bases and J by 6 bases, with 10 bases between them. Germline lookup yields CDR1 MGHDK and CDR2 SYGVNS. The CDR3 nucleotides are TGTGCCAGCAACGAAGGTATTCAGCCCCAGCATTTT. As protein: CASNEGIQPQHF.

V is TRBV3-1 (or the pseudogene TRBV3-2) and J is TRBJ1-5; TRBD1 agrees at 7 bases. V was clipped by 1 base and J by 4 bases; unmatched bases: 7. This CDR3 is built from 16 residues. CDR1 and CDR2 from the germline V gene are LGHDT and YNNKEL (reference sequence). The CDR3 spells CASSQGRDRLNQPQHF. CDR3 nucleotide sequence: TGTGCCAGCAGCCAAGGGCGGGACAGACTAAATCAGCCCCAGCATTTT.

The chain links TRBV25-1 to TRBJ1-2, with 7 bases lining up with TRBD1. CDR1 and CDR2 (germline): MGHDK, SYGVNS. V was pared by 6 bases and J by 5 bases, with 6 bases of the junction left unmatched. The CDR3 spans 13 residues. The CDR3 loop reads CASSAPGGYGYTF. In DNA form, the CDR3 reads TGTGCCAGCAGCGCCCCAGGGGGTTATGGCTACACCTTC.

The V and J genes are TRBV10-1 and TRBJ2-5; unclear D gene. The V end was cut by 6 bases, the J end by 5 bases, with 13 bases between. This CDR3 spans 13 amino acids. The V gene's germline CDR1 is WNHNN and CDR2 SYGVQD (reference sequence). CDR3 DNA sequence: TGCGCCAGCAGCCCGACCCACCCGGAGACCCAGTACTTC. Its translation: CASSPTHPETQYF.

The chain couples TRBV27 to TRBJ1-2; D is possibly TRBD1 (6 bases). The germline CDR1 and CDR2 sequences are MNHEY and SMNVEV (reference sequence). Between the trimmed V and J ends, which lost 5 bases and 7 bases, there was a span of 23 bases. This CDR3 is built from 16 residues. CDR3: CASSNPSGAGVAGYTF. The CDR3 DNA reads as TGTGCCAGCAGTAACCCATCGGGGGCTGGGGTAGCTGGCTACACCTTC.

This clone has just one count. CDR3 sequence: CASSSKTGQETQYF. The CDR3 nucleotides read TGTGCCAGCAGCTCAAAGACAGGACAAGAGACCCAGTACTTC. This chain uses TRBV11-3 with TRBJ2-5; D is perhaps TRBD1 (6 bases). V lost 4 bases to trimming and J lost 2 bases, with 11 bases between them. Germline lookup yields CDR1 SGHNT and CDR2 YENEEA. The CDR3 spans 14 residues.

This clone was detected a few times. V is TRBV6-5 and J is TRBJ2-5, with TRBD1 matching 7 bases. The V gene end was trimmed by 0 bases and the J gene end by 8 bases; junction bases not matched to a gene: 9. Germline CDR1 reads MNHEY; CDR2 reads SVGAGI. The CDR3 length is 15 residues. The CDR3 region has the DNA TGTGCCAGCAGTTACTCGTCCAATAACAGGGGAACCCAGTACTTC. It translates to CASSYSSNNRGTQYF.